These 13 T cell receptor beta chains came from one sample sequenced in a study of shared clonotypes between healthy human individuals (dated by TCRdb to 2018 to 2021). The library was made by the immunoSEQ multiplex PCR assay. TCRdb limited this immuneACCESS table to in-frame rearrangements with V and J called. A share of clones is missing; checked studies link under half to unresolved V genes, and the rest is unexplained. This sample holds roughly 2.2 million clones; about 90% were observed only once. The ten largest clones take up 0.37% of the sample. Sequenced input: naive CD4+ T cells from PBMCs. In the paper's terms, the cell subset or site label means: CD45RA+ positively selected. Receptors originate from a man aged 18 to 29 in good health. Some clones in this sample may be carry-over from other donors' samples.

The chain recombines TRBV14 with TRBJ2-7; D is ambiguous. CDR1 and CDR2 (germline): SGHDN, FVKESK. The ends were cut back, 3 bases at V and 3 bases at J, with 9 bases in the middle. The CDR3 runs to 13 residues. As DNA, the CDR3 is TGTGCCAGCAGCCACGCCAATTACTACGAGCAGTACTTC. This gives the protein CASSHANYYEQYF.

The chain carries TRBV6-1 and TRBJ2-1; 7 positions match TRBD1. After removal of 5 bases from V and 0 bases from J, the junction contained 4 bases not matched to a gene. The CDR3 runs to 15 residues. The germline V gene has CDR1 MNHNS and CDR2 SASEGT. CDR3 sequence reads: CASSRQGNSYNEQFF. In DNA form, the CDR3 reads TGTGCCAGCAGTCGACAGGGAAACTCCTACAATGAGCAGTTCTTC.

V and J are TRBV5-1 and TRBJ2-1; TRBD2 matches 14 bases. The CDR3 spans 17 residues. After removal of 4 bases from V and 6 bases from J, the junction contained 9 bases not matched to a gene. Germline lookup yields CDR1 SGHRS and CDR2 YFSETQ. CDR3 coding DNA: TGCGCCAGCAGCATTGGGACTAGCGGGAGATTCGGCAATGAGCAGTTCTTC. Translated, it gives CASSIGTSGRFGNEQFF.

This chain joins TRBV4-1 and TRBJ1-2; TRBD1 agrees at 12 bases. V shed 3 bases, J shed 5 bases, and the junction held 7 bases outside the gene matches. In germline, CDR1 is MGHRA, CDR2 YSYEKL. This CDR3 region has 16 residues. CDR3 DNA sequence: TGCGCCAGCAGCCAGGGGGGACAGGGGGCTTGGTATGGCTACACCTTC. Residues: CASSQGGQGAWYGYTF.

This clone was counted once. This chain connects TRBV28 to TRBJ1-4, with D possibly being TRBD1 (5 bases). Trimming left V 6 bases short and J 8 bases short, with 13 bases between. The germline V gene encodes CDR1 MDHEN and CDR2 SYDVKM. This CDR3 is built from 13 residues. The CDR3 coding sequence is TGTGCCAGCAGAGAGGGACTGGAAGAAAAACTGTTTTTT. It codes for CASREGLEEKLFF.

Only one count was recorded for this clone. V usage is TRBV6-1 and J usage is TRBJ1-3; D is uncertain. The CDR3 covers 15 residues. Germline loops: CDR1 MNHNS, CDR2 SASEGT. V lost 3 bases, J lost 0 bases, and 9 bases lay in between. The CDR3 loop reads CASSDQLISGNTIYF. The CDR3 nucleotides are TGTGCCAGCAGTGATCAGCTTATCTCTGGAAACACCATATATTTT.

The chain has TRBV10-1 and TRBJ2-5; no definite D call. CDR1 is WNHNN, CDR2 SYGVQD, per germline (reference sequence). This CDR3 spans 13 amino acids. V was trimmed by 4 bases and J by 2 bases, leaving 8 bases between them. The DNA for the CDR3 is TGCGCCAGCAGTGTGGCGGTTCAAGAGACCCAGTACTTC. This codes for CASSVAVQETQYF.

The J gene is TRBJ2-1, the V gene TRBV4-1, with a possible D match to TRBD1 (7 bases). This CDR3 comprises 21 residues. The germline gives CDR1 MGHRA, CDR2 YSYEKL. V shed 1 base and J shed 2 bases, with 27 bases lying between them. The CDR3 DNA sequence: TGCGCCAGCAGCCAAGTGATTGTAGGGGGCCGGCCCAGGGGGGCCTACAATGAGCAGTTCTTC. It yields the protein CASSQVIVGGRPRGAYNEQFF.

The chain recombines TRBV27 with TRBJ2-1, with D hard to call. Germline CDR1 is MNHEY and CDR2 is SMNVEV (reference sequence). The V and J ends lost 10 bases and 0 bases respectively, with 16 bases between them. This CDR3 spans 15 amino acids. CDR3 coding DNA: TGTGCCACCTCCCGGGTGTCTTACTCCTACAATGAGCAGTTCTTC. This codes for CATSRVSYSYNEQFF.

The CDR3 DNA follows: TGTGTCTCCTCGCGGGCGCGGAGGGGAGAGACCCAGTACTTC. Translating it yields CVSSRARRGETQYF. The J gene is TRBJ2-5, the V gene TRBV28; a weak D match, TRBD2 (6 bases). The CDR3 has 14 amino acids. Germline CDR1 and CDR2: MDHEN and SYDVKM.

The V call is TRBV28, the J call TRBJ2-7; 10 bases agree with TRBD1. The germline V gene encodes CDR1 MDHEN and CDR2 SYDVKM. The V gene end was trimmed by 6 bases and the J gene end by 3 bases; junction bases not matched to a gene: 11. The CDR3 contains 16 residues. The CDR3 spells CASRDAGTGALYEQYF. The CDR3 DNA is TGTGCCAGCAGGGACGCCGGGACAGGGGCCCTCTACGAGCAGTACTTC.

The CDR3 spells CASSYSGAGGDNEQFF. CDR3 coding DNA: TGTGCCAGCAGTTACTCCGGCGCGGGAGGGGACAATGAGCAGTTCTTC. This chain links TRBV6-5 with TRBJ2-1; 9 bases map to TRBD2. The CDR3 is made up of 16 amino acids. The germline V gene has CDR1 MNHEY and CDR2 SVGAGI. V was pared by 0 bases and J by 5 bases, with 5 bases of the junction left unmatched.

The chain has TRBV28 and TRBJ1-1; D is undetermined. Germline-derived CDR1 and CDR2 are MDHEN and SYDVKM. The V gene lost 6 bases and the J gene lost 8 bases, with 16 bases spanning the gap. This CDR3 has 13 amino acids. Here the CDR3 DNA reads TGTGCCAGCAGGGCCAACTCCCCCTTGGAAGCTTTCTTT. Its protein product is CASRANSPLEAFF.